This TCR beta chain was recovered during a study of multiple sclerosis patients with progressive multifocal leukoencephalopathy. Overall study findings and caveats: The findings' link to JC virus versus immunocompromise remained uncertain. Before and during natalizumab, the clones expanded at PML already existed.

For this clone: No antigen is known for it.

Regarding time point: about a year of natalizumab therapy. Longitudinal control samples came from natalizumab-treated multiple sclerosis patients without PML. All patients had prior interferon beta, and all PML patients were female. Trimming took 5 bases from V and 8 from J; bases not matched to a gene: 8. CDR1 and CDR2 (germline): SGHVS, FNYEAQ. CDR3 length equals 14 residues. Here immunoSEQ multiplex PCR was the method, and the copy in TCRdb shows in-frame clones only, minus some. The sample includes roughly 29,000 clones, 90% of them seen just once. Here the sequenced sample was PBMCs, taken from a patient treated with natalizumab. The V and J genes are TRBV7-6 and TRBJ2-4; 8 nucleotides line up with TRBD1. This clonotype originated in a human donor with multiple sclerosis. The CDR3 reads CASSPGQGPDIQYF. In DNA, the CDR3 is TGTGCCAGCAGCCCTGGACAGGGCCCTGACATTCAGTACTTC.